This T cell receptor beta chain was obtained from a study of T cell responses to AZD1222 COVID-19 vaccine. Regarding the study as a whole: There were mostly white British donors and more females than males, and clonal diversity was possibly underestimated. Without day 14 samples, only post-peak T cell repertoires were studied. Baseline testing showed seropositivity in only five to seven AZD1222 recipients.

TCRdb's copy holds only in-frame clones and misses some; the assay was immunoSEQ multiplex PCR. Counted here are 90,000 or so clones, 80% to 90% occurring once; the ten biggest clones make up 7.9%. The CDR3 covers 13 residues. Germline CDR1 is MNHNY and CDR2 is SVGAGI (reference sequence). Deletions cut 5 bases from V and 9 bases from J, with 16 bases between. As for this clone: The antigen is unknown.

The genes are TRBV6-6 and TRBJ1-2, with D unclear. Sample: peripheral blood, taken on day 0 of AZD1222 vaccination. This TCR derives from an adult in good health. The CDR3 DNA reads as TGTGCCAGCAGTGGCCGGGCCACCGTGAGCTACACCTTC. Translating it yields CASSGRATVSYTF.